The 23 T cell receptor beta chains below all came from one sample that was sequenced in a study of blood T cell repertoires in COVID-19. The repertoire was sequenced with immunoSEQ multiplex PCR; TCRdb's copy has only in-frame clones and lacks some. In the table there are fewer than 350,000 clones, about 86% of which are singletons. Sample: peripheral blood. The receptors shown here come from a woman in her sixties with active or convalescent COVID-19.

The V call is TRBV18, the J call TRBJ1-5; D gene uncertain. Germline lookup yields CDR1 KGHSH and CDR2 LQKENI. V was clipped by 0 bases and J by 7 bases, with 16 bases between them. The CDR3 length is 16 residues. The CDR3 DNA reads TGTGCCAGCTCACCACCGGGTTTAATAGCCGGCCAGCCCCAGCATTTT. Translation: CASSPPGLIAGQPQHF.

V is TRBV7-2 and J is TRBJ1-2; a possible D gene is TRBD1 (5 bases). V lost 6 bases and J 3 bases, leaving 20 bases between the germline ends. Germline CDR1 SGHTA, CDR2 FQGNSA. CDR3 size: 16 residues. The DNA of the CDR3 is TGTGCCAGCAGGGCGGGAGGGGCAGCCCTCGACTATGGCTACACCTTC. This sequence encodes CASRAGGAALDYGYTF.

The chain carries TRBV5-1 and TRBJ1-4; 7 positions agree with TRBD1. Germline V gene data show CDR1 as SGHRS and CDR2 as YFSETQ. The CDR3 covers 14 residues. J lost 7 bases, V lost 6 bases, and 9 bases had no gene match. The CDR3 protein is CASTHTGDGEKLFF. CDR3 coding DNA: TGCGCCAGCACCCATACAGGGGACGGTGAAAAACTGTTTTTT.

The chain recombines TRBV11-2 with TRBJ1-1; 7 nucleotides agree with TRBD1. This CDR3 has 15 residues. Germline values: CDR1 SGHAT, CDR2 FQNNGV. With V trimmed by 1 base and J by 7 bases, 9 bases remained unmatched. The CDR3 sequence is CASSLAGQVENEAFF. The CDR3 DNA follows: TGTGCCAGCAGCTTAGCTGGACAGGTGGAGAATGAAGCTTTCTTT.

The rearrangement links TRBV10-2 to TRBJ1-1, with D hard to call. V lost 6 bases and J lost 0, with 20 bases in between. Germline V gene data show CDR1 as WSHSY and CDR2 as SAAADI. The CDR3 spans 17 residues. The CDR3 here is CASREPPGITLNTEAFF. The CDR3 coding sequence is TGCGCCAGCAGAGAACCTCCCGGGATAACTTTGAACACTGAAGCTTTCTTT.

The chain recombines TRBV19 with TRBJ2-1; D is possibly TRBD1 (5 bases). V was cut by 1 base and J by 6 bases, with 10 bases left in between. This CDR3 comprises 14 residues. In germline, CDR1 is LNHDA, CDR2 SQIVND (reference sequence). The CDR3 DNA sequence: TGTGCCAGTAGTATAGTGGCAGGGATCAATGAGCAGTTCTTC. Protein: CASSIVAGINEQFF.

The J gene is TRBJ2-7, the V gene TRBV11-2; unclear D gene. This CDR3 has 16 residues. CDR1 and CDR2 (germline): SGHAT, FQNNGV. The V end lost 0 bases, the J end lost 2 bases, and 14 bases lay between the germline ends. The CDR3 DNA reads as TGTGCCAGCAGCTTAGATGAGTCCCACAGCCCCTACGAGCAGTACTTC. This encodes CASSLDESHSPYEQYF.

This rearrangement joins TRBV30 to TRBJ2-1; D is unresolved. V was trimmed by 2 bases and J by 3 bases, leaving 2 bases between them. The CDR3 length is 11 residues. Germline V gene lookup returns CDR1 GTSNPN and CDR2 SVGIG (reference sequence). CDR3 residues: CAWSLYNEQFF. The CDR3 coding sequence is TGTGCCTGGAGTCTCTACAATGAGCAGTTCTTC.

The CDR3 loop is CATSRDSGRPSYEQYF. The CDR3 DNA is TGTGCCACCAGCAGAGATAGCGGCAGGCCTTCCTACGAGCAGTACTTC. The V call is TRBV15, the J call TRBJ2-7, with D tentatively TRBD2 (6 bases). Germline V gives CDR1 LNHNV, CDR2 YYDKDF (reference sequence). The CDR3 spans 16 residues. V lost 0 bases and J 1 base, leaving 13 bases between the germline ends.

The chain has TRBV20-1 and TRBJ1-2; possible D gene TRBD1, 6 bases. The CDR3 sequence is 13 residues long. The V end lost 3 bases, the J end lost 8 bases, and 16 bases lay between the germline ends. Germline V CDR1 and CDR2: DFQATT, SNEGSKA (reference sequence). This CDR3 reads CSASPSAGVGYTF. CDR3 DNA sequence: TGCAGTGCTAGTCCCAGTGCAGGGGTAGGCTACACCTTC.

As concerns this clone: At the DNA level, this CDR3 is encoded by other sequences in the same sample as well. The chain is built from TRBV7-2 and TRBJ2-7; tentative D call: TRBD2 (5 bases). There are 13 residues in the CDR3. The V and J ends lost 3 bases and 0 bases respectively, with 6 bases between them. Germline-derived CDR1 and CDR2 are SGHTA and FQGNSA. For the CDR3, the DNA is TGTGCCAGCAGCTTGGCGGGCTCCTACGAGCAGTACTTC. It is translated as CASSLAGSYEQYF.

The rearrangement links TRBV10-3 to TRBJ1-2; 7 positions match TRBD1. The CDR3 length is 13 residues. Trimming cost V 9 bases and J 6 bases; bases outside gene matches: 10. Germline CDR1 and CDR2: ENHRY and SYGVKD. The CDR3 DNA sequence: TGTGCCATGACTGGGACAGATGATGATGGCTACACCTTC. Its protein product is CAMTGTDDDGYTF.

The V call is TRBV11-3, the J call TRBJ2-2; 16 bases are shared with TRBD2. The CDR3 has 18 amino acids. J gave up 7 bases and V 5 bases, and 10 bases lay outside the gene matches. The germline V gene encodes CDR1 SGHNT and CDR2 YENEEA. The CDR3 sequence: CASSPGTSGGESVGELFF. In DNA form, the CDR3 reads TGTGCCAGCAGCCCCGGGACTAGCGGGGGGGAGTCGGTCGGGGAGCTGTTTTTT.

The chain uses TRBV7-8 and TRBJ1-5; no clear D. V shed 3 bases and J shed 3 bases, with 12 bases lying between them. Germline CDR1 is SGHVS and CDR2 is FQNEAQ. This CDR3 has 15 amino acids. The CDR3 DNA reads as TGTGCCAGCAGCTTGGACGGGAACCTCAATCAGCCCCAGCATTTT. Residues: CASSLDGNLNQPQHF. The full variable domain, its missing parts supplied by reference TRBV7-8 and TRBJ1-5, is GAGVSQSPRYKVAKRGQDVALRCDPISGHVSLFWYQQALGQGPEFLTYFQNEAQLDKSGLPSDRFFAERPEGSVSTLKIQRTQQEDSAVYLCASSLDGNLNQPQHFGDGTRLSIL.

V gene TRBV12-5 combines with J gene TRBJ1-5; possible D gene TRBD1, 6 bases. Germline V CDR1 and CDR2: LGHNT, FRNRAP. This CDR3 has 15 amino acids. The V gene lost 1 base and the J gene lost 5 bases, with 12 bases spanning the gap. The CDR3 loop reads CASGLGAGGHQPQHF. CDR3 nucleotide sequence: TGTGCTAGTGGTTTGGGTGCGGGGGGCCATCAGCCCCAGCATTTT.

The table lists this clone with a count of one. This chain joins TRBV7-9 and TRBJ2-2; the match to TRBD2 covers 15 bases. The ends lost 4 bases at V and 2 bases at J; junction bases unmatched: 2. The CDR3 loop spans 17 amino acids. Germline CDR1 SEHNR, CDR2 FQNEAQ (reference sequence). CDR3 coding DNA: TGTGCCAGCAGCTGGACTAGCGGGGGGGATAACACCGGGGAGCTGTTTTTT. It encodes CASSWTSGGDNTGELFF.

V and J are TRBV18 and TRBJ2-7; 7 bases match TRBD1. Germline V gives CDR1 KGHSH, CDR2 LQKENI. The J segment lost 6 bases and the V segment lost 6 bases, leaving 14 bases of the junction unmatched. This CDR3 is built from 15 residues. CDR3 sequence: CASSNTGSPGGEQYF. DNA of the CDR3: TGTGCCAGCTCTAACACGGGGTCCCCAGGGGGCGAGCAGTACTTC.

V gene TRBV5-1 combines with J gene TRBJ1-5; D unclear. Trimming took off 5 bases at V and 5 bases at J, with 14 bases between the two ends. The length of the CDR3 is 14 residues. Looked up from germline, CDR1 is SGHRS and CDR2 is YFSETQ. The CDR3 here is CASSQDGVDQPQHF. DNA for the CDR3: TGCGCCAGCAGTCAGGACGGGGTCGATCAGCCCCAGCATTTT.

The genes are TRBV4-3 and TRBJ1-1, with D hard to call. The CDR3 consists of 16 residues. Trimming removed 4 bases at V and 4 bases at J, with 19 bases between. The germline V gene has CDR1 LGHNA and CDR2 YSLEER. The CDR3 nucleotides are TGCGCCAGCAGCCGGGAAACGACCGGAGGGCCCACTGAAGCTTTCTTT. Its protein product is CASSRETTGGPTEAFF.

This chain links TRBV6-1 with TRBJ1-4, with D unclear. Per the germline V gene, CDR1 is MNHNS and CDR2 is SASEGT. This CDR3 has 16 residues. Trimming left V 0 bases short and J 7 bases short, with 15 bases between. CDR3 amino acids: CASSEASLGVGEKLFF. CDR3 nucleotides: TGTGCCAGCAGTGAAGCCTCTCTGGGCGTGGGTGAAAAACTGTTTTTT.

This CDR3 is CASLASSGGAGNEQFF. The CDR3 coding sequence is TGTGCCAGCCTTGCCTCTAGCGGGGGGGCTGGAAATGAGCAGTTCTTC. The chain links TRBV5-4 to TRBJ2-1, with 12 bases lining up with TRBD2. V dropped 7 bases and J dropped 7; count of bases not matched to a gene: 12. Looked up from germline, CDR1 is SGHNT and CDR2 is YYREEE (reference sequence). There are 16 residues in the CDR3. Full variable domain (rest looked up from reference TRBV5-4 and TRBJ2-1): ETGVTQSPTHLIKTRGQQVTLRCSSQSGHNTVSWYQQALGQGPQFIFQYYREEENGRGNFPPRFSGLQFPNYSSELNVNALELDDSALYLCASLASSGGAGNEQFFGPGTRLTVL.

The chain combines TRBV3-1 (or the pseudogene TRBV3-2) with TRBJ2-1; 8 nucleotides align to TRBD2. With V trimmed by 3 bases and J by 15 bases, 10 bases remained unmatched. CDR3 length equals 13 residues. Germline loops: CDR1 LGHDT, CDR2 YNNKEL (reference sequence). In nucleotides, the CDR3 is TGTGCCAGCAGCCAGCCACCGGGACTAGTTCTGTTCTTC. Its translation: CASSQPPGLVLFF.

This chain joins TRBV11-1 and TRBJ1-1; D is uncertain. V gave up 0 bases and J gave up 4 bases, with 9 bases separating them. Germline V gene sequence: CDR1 SGHAT, CDR2 FQDESV (reference sequence). The CDR3 covers 14 residues. CDR3 region: CASSLALGGTEAFF. CDR3 in DNA: TGTGCCAGCAGCTTAGCGCTAGGAGGCACTGAAGCTTTCTTT.